A single T cell receptor (beta chain) is shown here with its context. Its cognate antigen is unknown. The data are from a study of shared clonotypes between healthy human individuals. Study-wide results and caveats: Larger richness was generally estimated for naive than memory subsets. Sharing across four donors was highest in naive CD4 (approximately 5%) and lowest in memory CD8 (0.4%).

Per germline, CDR1 SGHAT and CDR2 FQDESV (reference sequence). The CDR3 sequence is 13 residues long. The ends lost 5 bases at V and 3 bases at J; junction bases unmatched: 3. Clones were sequenced by immunoSEQ multiplex PCR, and TCRdb holds only the in-frame ones, with some missing. This table has hundreds of thousands of clones, approximately 97% appearing once. The sample consisted of naive CD4+ T cells sorted from blood. Subset meaning: CD45RA+ positively selected. The V call is TRBV11-1, the J call TRBJ2-5; 7 bases are a match to TRBD2. The clonotype comes from a woman aged 25 to 39 in good health. DNA of the CDR3: TGTGCCAGCAGCCGGGGGAGGGAAGAGACCCAGTACTTC. Encoded protein: CASSRGREETQYF.